The table lists the clone carrying this T cell receptor (beta chain) with a few counts. The antigen is unknown. The V end was cut by 8 bases, the J end by 2 bases, with 12 bases between. This CDR3 is 13 amino acids long. Germline values: CDR1 LNHNV, CDR2 YYDKDF (reference sequence). MiXCR, run by TCRdb on the RT-PCR reads, gives a single entry per CDR3 protein. The sample carries a few hundred thousand distinct CDR3 sequences, approximately 11% recorded once. The entry originates in a study of response to subunit inactivated influenza vaccine. Study conclusions and caveats: Every seasonal influenza vaccination brings in few new T cells, the authors suggested.

This chain joins TRBV15 and TRBJ2-5, with D possibly being TRBD2 (5 bases). This specimen was PBMCs from blood, taken roughly 6 weeks after vaccination. The origin of this receptor is a man in his fifties who received an inactivated influenza vaccine. This CDR3 is CATQRYGQETQYF. The CDR3 nucleotides read TGTGCCACCCAGCGGTATGGGCAAGAGACCCAGTACTTC.